This section outlines one T cell receptor (beta chain) sequence together with its context. No antigen is known for it. They built TCR cDNA with 5'RACE template switching, a step that put in a universal primer site and UMIs. Each CDR3 protein is one row after TCRdb ran MiXCR on the 5' RACE reads. The table shows 500,000 to 650,000 distinct CDR3 sequences, with roughly 17% occurring only once. The sample is drawn from a study of T cells after yellow fever vaccination. Findings of the study overall: Detected again after the booster were most primary-vaccination clones, at 96% CD4 and roughly 88% CD8. Only a minor proportion of clonotypes was detected across both CD4 and CD8 compartments.

In germline, CDR1 is KGHSH, CDR2 LQKENI. The CDR3 is 14 residues long. Trimming stripped 2 bases from V and 5 bases from J, with 12 bases between. This specimen was PBMCs, taken 4 to 5 days after the first yellow fever vaccination. The receptor was derived from a young man who received the YFV17D yellow fever vaccine. The chain uses TRBV18 and TRBJ2-5; D is perhaps TRBD1 (6 bases). CDR3 sequence: CASSPGTTGETQYF. DNA for the CDR3: TGTGCCAGCTCACCAGGAACTACAGGGGAGACCCAGTACTTC.